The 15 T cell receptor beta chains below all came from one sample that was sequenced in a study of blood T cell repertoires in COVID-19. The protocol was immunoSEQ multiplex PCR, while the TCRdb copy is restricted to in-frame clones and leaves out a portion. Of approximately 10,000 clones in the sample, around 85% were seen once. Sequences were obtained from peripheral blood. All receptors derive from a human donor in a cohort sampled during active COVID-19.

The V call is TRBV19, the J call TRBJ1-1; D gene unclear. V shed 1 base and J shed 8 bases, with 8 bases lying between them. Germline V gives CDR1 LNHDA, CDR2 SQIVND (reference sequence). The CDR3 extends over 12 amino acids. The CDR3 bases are TGTGCCAGTAGTATAGGTTTAAAAGAAGCTTTCTTT. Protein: CASSIGLKEAFF.

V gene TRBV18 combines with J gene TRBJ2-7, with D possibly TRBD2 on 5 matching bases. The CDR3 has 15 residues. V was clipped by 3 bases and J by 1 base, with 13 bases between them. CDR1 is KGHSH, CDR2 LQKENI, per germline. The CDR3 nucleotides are TGTGCCAGCTCACCCGGAGGCCTAACTTCCTACGAGCAGTACTTC. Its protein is CASSPGGLTSYEQYF.

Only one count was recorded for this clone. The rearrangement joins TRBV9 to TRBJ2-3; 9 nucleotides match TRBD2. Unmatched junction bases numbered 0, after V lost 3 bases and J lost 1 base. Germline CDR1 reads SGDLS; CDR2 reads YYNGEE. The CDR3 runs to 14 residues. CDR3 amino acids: CASSGTSGTDTQYF. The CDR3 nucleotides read TGTGCCAGCAGCGGGACTAGCGGCACAGATACGCAGTATTTT.

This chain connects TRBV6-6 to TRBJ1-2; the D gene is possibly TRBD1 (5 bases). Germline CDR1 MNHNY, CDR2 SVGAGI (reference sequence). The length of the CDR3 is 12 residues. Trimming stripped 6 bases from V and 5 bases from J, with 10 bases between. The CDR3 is CASSRGTYGYTF. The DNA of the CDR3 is TGTGCCAGCAGCCGCGGGACGTATGGCTACACCTTC.

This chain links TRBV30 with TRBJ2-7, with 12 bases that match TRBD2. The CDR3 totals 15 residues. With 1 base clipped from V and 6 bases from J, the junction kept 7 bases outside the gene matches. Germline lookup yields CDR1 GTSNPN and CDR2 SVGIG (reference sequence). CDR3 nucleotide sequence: TGTGCCTGGAGTGGACTAGCGGGAGCCCTACGCGAGCAGTACTTC. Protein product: CAWSGLAGALREQYF.

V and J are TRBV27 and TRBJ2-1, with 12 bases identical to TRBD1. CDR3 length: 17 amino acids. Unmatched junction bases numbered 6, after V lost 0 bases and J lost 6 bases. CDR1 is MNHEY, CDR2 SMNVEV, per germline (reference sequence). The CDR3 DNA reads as TGTGCCAGCAGTTTATCCCTCCCGGGACAGGGGGCCAATGAGCAGTTCTTC. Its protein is CASSLSLPGQGANEQFF.

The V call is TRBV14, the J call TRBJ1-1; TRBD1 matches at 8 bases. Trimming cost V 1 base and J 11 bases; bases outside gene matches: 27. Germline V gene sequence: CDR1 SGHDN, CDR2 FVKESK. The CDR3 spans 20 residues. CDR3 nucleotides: TGTGCCAGCAGCCAAGCTGACTTGGGGGCAGGGGGCGCCAGGGTCCGACGGGCTTTCTTT. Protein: CASSQADLGAGGARVRRAFF. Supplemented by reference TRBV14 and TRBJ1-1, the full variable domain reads EAGVTQFPSHSVIEKGQTVTLRCDPISGHDNLYWYRRVMGKEIKFLLHFVKESKQDESGMPNNRFLAERTGGTYSTLKVQPAELEDSGVYFCASSQADLGAGGARVRRAFFGQGTRLTVV.

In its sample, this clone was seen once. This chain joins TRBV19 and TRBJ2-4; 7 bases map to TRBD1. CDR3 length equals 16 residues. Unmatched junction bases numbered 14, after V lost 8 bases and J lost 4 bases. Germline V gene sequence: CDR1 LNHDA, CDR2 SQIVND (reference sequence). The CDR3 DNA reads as TGTGCCAGTCGCAACCCGGCACAGGGGCTAAAAAACATTCAGTACTTC. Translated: CASRNPAQGLKNIQYF. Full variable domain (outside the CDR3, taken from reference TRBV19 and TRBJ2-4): DGGITQSPKYLFRKEGQNVTLSCEQNLNHDAMYWYRQDPGQGLRLIYYSQIVNDFQKGDIAEGYSVSREKKESFPLTVTSAQKNPTAFYLCASRNPAQGLKNIQYFGAGTRLSVL.

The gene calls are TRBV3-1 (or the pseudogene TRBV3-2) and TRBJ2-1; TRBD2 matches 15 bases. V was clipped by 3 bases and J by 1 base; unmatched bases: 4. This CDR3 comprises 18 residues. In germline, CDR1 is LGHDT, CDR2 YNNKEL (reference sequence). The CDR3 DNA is TGTGCCAGCAGCCAGAGGACTAGCGGGAGGGCATCCTACAATGAGCAGTTCTTC. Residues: CASSQRTSGRASYNEQFF.

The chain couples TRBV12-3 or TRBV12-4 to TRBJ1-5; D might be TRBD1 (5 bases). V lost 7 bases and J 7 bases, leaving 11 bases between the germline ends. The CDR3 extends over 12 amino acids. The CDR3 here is CASTWEGQPQHF. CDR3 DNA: TGTGCCAGCACCTGGGAGGGGCAGCCCCAGCATTTT.

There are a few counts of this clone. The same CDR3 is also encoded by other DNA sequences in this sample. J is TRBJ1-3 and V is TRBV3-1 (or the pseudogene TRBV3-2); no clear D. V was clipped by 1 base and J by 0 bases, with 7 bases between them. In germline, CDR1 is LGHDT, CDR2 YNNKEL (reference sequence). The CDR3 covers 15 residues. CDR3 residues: CASSQVGSSGNTIYF. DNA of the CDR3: TGTGCCAGCAGCCAAGTGGGCAGCTCTGGAAACACCATATATTTT.

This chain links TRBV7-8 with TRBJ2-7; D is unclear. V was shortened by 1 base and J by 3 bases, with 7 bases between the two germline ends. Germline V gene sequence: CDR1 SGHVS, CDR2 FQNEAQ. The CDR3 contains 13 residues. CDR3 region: CASSLDRNYEQYF. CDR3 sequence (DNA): TGTGCCAGCAGCTTAGACAGAAACTACGAGCAGTACTTC.

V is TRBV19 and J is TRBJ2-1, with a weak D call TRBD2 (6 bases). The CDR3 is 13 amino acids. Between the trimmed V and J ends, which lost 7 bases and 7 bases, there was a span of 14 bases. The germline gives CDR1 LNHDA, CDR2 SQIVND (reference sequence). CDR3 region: CASTIGGPNEQFF. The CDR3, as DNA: TGTGCCAGTACCATTGGAGGGCCAAATGAGCAGTTCTTC.

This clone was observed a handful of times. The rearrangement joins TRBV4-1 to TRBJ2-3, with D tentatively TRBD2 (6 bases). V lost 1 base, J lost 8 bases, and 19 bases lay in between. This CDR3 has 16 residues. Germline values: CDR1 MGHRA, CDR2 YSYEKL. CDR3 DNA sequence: TGCGCCAGCAGCCAAGTAGCGGAGACACCCTACGGTACGCAGTATTTT. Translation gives CASSQVAETPYGTQYF.

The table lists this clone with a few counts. CDR3 region: CASSGLAGGRYSYEQYF. CDR3 bases: TGTGCCAGCAGTGGACTAGCGGGAGGTCGTTACTCCTACGAGCAGTACTTC. The chain has TRBV28 and TRBJ2-7; TRBD2 matches at 14 bases. The germline CDR1 and CDR2 sequences are MDHEN and SYDVKM. V lost 5 bases to trimming and J lost 0 bases; unmatched junction nucleotides: 6. The CDR3 is 17 amino acids.